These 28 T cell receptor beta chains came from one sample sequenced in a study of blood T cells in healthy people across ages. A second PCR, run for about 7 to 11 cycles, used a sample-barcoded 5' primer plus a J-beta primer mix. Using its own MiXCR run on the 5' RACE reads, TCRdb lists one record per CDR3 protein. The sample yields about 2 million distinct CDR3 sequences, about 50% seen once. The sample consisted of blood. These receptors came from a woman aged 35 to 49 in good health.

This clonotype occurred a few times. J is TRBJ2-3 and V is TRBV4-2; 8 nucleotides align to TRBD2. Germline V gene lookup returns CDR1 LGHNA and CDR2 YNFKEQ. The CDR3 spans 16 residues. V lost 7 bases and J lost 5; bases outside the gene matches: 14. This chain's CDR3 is CASNKKSRLAGDTQYF. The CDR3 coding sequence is TGTGCCAGCAACAAAAAGTCGCGGCTAGCGGGAGATACGCAGTATTTT.

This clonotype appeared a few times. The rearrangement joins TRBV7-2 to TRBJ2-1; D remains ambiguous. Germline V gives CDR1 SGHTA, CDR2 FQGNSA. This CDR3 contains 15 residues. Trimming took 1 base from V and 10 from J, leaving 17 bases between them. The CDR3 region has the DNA TGTGCCAGCAGCTTAGAAGTTGTTAAGGGTGCGGAGCAGTTCTTC. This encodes CASSLEVVKGAEQFF.

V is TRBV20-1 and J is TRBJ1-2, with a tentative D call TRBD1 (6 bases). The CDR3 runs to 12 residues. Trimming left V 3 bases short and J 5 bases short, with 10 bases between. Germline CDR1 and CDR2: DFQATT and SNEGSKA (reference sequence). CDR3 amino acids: CSASGQLYGYTF. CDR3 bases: TGCAGTGCTAGCGGACAGTTGTATGGCTACACCTTC.

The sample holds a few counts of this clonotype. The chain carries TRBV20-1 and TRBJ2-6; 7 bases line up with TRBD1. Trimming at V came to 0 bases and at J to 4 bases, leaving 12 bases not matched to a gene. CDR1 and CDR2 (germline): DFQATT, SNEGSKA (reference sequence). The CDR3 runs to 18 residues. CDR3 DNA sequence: TGCAGTGCTAGAGACCTACAGGGGTCTCTCTCCGGGGCCAACGTCCTGACTTTC. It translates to CSARDLQGSLSGANVLTF.

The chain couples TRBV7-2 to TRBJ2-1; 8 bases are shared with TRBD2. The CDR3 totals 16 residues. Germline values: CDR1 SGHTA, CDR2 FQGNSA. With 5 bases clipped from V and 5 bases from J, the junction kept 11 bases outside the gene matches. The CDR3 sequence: CASSLNPGGPNNEQFF. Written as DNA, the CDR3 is TGTGCCAGCAGCCTCAACCCGGGGGGGCCTAACAATGAGCAGTTCTTC.

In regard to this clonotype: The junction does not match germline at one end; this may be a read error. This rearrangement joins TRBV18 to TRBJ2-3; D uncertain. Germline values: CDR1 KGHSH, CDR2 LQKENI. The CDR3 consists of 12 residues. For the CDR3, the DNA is TGTGCCAGCCCACCGACCACAGATACGCAGTATTTT. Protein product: CASPPTTDTQYF.

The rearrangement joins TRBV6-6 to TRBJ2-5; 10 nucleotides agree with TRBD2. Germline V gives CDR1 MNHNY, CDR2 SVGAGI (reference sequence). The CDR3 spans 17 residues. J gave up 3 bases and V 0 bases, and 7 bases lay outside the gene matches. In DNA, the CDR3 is TGTGCCAGCAGTTACTCCCTGGCTAGCGGGGGCAAAGAGACCCAGTACTTC. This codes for CASSYSLASGGKETQYF.

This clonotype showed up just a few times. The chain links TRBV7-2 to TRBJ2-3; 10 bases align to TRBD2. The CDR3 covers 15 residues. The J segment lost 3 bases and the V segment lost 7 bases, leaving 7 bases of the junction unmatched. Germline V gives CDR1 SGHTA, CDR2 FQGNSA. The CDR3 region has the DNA TGTGCCAGCACCAAAGGACTAGCGGAAACAGATACGCAGTATTTT. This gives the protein CASTKGLAETDTQYF.

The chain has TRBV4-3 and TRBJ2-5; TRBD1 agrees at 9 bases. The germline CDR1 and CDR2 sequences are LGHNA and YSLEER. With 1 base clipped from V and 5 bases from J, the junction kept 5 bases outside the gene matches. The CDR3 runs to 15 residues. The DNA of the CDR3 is TGCGCCAGCAGCCAAGTCCCGGGACAGGGTGAGACCCAGTACTTC. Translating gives CASSQVPGQGETQYF.

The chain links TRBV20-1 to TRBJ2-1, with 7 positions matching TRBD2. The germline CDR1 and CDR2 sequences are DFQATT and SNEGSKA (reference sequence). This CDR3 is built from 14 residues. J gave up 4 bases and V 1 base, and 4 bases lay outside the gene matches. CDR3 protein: CSARVRGLYNEQFF. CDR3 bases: TGCAGTGCTAGAGTGCGGGGACTATACAATGAGCAGTTCTTC.

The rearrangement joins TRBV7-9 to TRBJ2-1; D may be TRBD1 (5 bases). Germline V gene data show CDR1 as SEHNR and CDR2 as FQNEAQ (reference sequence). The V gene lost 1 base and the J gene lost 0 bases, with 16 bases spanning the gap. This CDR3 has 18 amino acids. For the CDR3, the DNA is TGTGCCAGCAGCTTAGGTGCAGGGTTTGGGAACTCCTACAATGAGCAGTTCTTC. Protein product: CASSLGAGFGNSYNEQFF.

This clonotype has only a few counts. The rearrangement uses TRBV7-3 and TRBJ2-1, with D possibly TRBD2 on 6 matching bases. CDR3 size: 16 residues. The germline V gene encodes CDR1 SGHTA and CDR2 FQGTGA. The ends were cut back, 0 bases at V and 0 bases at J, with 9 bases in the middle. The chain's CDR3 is CASSLTAGSSYNEQFF. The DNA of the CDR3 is TGTGCCAGCAGCTTAACGGCGGGGAGCTCCTACAATGAGCAGTTCTTC.

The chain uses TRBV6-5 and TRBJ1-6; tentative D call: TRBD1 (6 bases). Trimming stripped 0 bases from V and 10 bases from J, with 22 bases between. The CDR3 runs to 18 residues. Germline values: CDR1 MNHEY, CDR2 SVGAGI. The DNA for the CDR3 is TGTGCCAGCAGTTACTCGATATTTGGTAGCAGGGGTATCTCACCCCTCCACTTT. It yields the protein CASSYSIFGSRGISPLHF.

CDR3 in DNA: TGTGCCAGCAGCCACAGGAGTCGCTATGGCTACACCTTC. Translating gives CASSHRSRYGYTF. The chain is built from TRBV25-1 and TRBJ1-2, with D possibly being TRBD1 (5 bases). CDR1 MGHDK and CDR2 SYGVNS come from the germline V gene. This CDR3 contains 13 residues. V shed 6 bases and J shed 4 bases, with 12 bases lying between them.

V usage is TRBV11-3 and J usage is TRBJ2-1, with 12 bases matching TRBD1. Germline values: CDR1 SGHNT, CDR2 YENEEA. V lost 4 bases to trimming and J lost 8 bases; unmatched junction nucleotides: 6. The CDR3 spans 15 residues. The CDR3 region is CASSWGQGAGDEQFF. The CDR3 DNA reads TGTGCCAGCAGCTGGGGACAGGGGGCAGGTGATGAGCAGTTCTTC.

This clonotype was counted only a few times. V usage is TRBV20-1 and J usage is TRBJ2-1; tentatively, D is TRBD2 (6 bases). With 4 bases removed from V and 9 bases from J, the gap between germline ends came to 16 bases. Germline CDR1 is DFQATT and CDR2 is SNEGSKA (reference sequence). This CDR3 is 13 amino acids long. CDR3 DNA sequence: TGCAGTGCTACTACCGGGACTCTTCGTGAGCAGTTCTTC. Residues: CSATTGTLREQFF.

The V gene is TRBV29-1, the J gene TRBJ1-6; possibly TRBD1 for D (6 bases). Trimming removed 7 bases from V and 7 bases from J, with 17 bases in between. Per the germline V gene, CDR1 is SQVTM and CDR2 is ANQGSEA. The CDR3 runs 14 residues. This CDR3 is CSALEGDYNSPLHF. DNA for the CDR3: TGCAGCGCCCTAGAGGGGGATTACAATTCACCCCTCCACTTT. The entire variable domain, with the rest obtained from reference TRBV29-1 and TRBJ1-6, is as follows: SAVISQKPSRDICQRGTSLTIQCQVDSQVTMMFWYRQQPGQSLTLIATANQGSEATYESGFVIDKFPISRPNLTFSTLTVSNMSPEDSSIYLCSALEGDYNSPLHFGNGTRLTVT.

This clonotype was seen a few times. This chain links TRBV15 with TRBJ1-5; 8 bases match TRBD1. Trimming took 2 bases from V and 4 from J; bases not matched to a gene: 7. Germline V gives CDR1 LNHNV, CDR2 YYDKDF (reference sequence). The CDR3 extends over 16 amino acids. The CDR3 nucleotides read TGTGCCACCAGCAGACTAGGGGACAGGATAAATCAGCCCCAGCATTTT. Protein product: CATSRLGDRINQPQHF.

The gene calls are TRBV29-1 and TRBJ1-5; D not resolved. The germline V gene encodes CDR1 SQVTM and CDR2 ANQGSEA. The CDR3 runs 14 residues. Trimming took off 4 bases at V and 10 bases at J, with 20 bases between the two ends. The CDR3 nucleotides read TGCAGCGTTGTAACCGGCAGTCGTACCAGCCCCCAGCATTTT. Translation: CSVVTGSRTSPQHF.

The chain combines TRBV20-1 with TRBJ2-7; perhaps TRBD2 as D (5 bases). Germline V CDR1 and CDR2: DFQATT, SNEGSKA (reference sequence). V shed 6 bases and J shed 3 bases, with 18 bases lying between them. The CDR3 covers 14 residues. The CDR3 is CSAHELGPIYEQYF. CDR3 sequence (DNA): TGCAGTGCCCATGAACTAGGACCGATCTACGAGCAGTACTTC.

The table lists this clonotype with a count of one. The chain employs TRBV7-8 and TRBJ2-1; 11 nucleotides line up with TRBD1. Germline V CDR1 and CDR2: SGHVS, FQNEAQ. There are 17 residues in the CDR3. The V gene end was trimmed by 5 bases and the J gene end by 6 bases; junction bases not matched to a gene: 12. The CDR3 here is CASSPNADRGLINEQFF. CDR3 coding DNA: TGTGCCAGCAGCCCAAACGCGGACAGGGGGCTAATCAATGAGCAGTTCTTC.

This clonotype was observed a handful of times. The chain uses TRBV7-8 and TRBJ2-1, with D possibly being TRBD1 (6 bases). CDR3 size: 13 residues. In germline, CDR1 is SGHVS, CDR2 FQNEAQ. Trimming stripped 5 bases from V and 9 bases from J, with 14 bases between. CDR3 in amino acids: CASSHGQLVEQFF. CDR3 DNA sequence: TGTGCCAGCAGCCACGGACAGCTGGTTGAGCAGTTCTTC.

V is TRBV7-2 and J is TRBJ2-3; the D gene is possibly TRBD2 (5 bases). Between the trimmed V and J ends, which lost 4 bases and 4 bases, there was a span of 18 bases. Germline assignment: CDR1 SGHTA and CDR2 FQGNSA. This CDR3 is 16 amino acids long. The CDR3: CASSSGLLGFADTQYF. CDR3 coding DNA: TGTGCCAGCAGCTCTGGGCTACTAGGGTTTGCAGATACGCAGTATTTT.

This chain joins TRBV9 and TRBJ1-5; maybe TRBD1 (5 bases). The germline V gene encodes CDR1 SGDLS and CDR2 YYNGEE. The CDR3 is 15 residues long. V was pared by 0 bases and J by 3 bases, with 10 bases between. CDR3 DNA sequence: TGTGCCAGCAGCGTAGGGCAGGGCACCAATCAGCCCCAGCATTTT. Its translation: CASSVGQGTNQPQHF. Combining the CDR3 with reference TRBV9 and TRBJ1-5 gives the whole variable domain DSGVTQTPKHLITATGQRVTLRCSPRSGDLSVYWYQQSLDQGLQFLIQYYNGEERAKGNILERFSAQQFPDLHSELNLSSLELGDSALYFCASSVGQGTNQPQHFGDGTRLSIL.

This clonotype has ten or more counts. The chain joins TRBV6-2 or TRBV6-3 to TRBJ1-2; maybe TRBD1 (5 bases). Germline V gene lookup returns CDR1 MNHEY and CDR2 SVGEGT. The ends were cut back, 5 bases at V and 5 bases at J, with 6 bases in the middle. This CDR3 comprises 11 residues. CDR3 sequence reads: CASSTGYGYTF. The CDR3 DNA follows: TGTGCCAGCAGTACAGGTTATGGCTACACCTTC.

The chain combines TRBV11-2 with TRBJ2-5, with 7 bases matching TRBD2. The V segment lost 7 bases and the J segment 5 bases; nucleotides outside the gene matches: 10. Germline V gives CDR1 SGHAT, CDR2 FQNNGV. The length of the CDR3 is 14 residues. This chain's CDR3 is CASTRQTGGETQYF. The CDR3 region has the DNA TGTGCCAGCACTCGACAGACCGGGGGGGAGACCCAGTACTTC.

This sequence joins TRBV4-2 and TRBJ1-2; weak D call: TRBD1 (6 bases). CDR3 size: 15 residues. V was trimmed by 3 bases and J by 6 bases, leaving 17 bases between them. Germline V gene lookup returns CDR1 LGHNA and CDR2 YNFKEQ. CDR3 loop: CASSHPNSGDHGYTF. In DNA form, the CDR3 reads TGTGCCAGCAGCCATCCGAACTCAGGGGACCATGGCTACACCTTC.

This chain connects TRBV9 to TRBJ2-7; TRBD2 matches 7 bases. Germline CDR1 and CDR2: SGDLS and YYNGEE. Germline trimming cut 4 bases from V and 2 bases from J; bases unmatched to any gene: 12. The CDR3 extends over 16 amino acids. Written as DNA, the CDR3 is TGTGCCAGCAGCTTCCACCCCGGGGGGTTACCCTACGAGCAGTACTTC. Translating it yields CASSFHPGGLPYEQYF.